This entry features one TCR beta chain sequence. The protocol was immunoSEQ multiplex PCR, while the TCRdb copy is restricted to in-frame clones and leaves out a portion. The sample holds 55,000 to 80,000 clones, 85% to 90% seen once. This entry comes from a study of blood T cell repertoires in COVID-19. Study summary: COVID-19 samples from acute and convalescent phases originated in the United States, Italy and Spain.

CDR1 and CDR2 from the germline V gene are SGHVS and FQNEAQ. There are 18 residues in the CDR3. The V and J ends lost 5 bases and 1 base, in that order; junction bases with no gene match: 14. The material sequenced was peripheral blood. This clonotype was sampled from a man aged 50-59 years with active COVID-19. The V call is TRBV7-8, the J call TRBJ2-5, with TRBD2 matching over 9 bases. As DNA, the CDR3 is TGTGCCAGCAGCCCTAGGGGGGGGGCTAGCGGGGTCCAAGAGACCCAGTACTTC. This codes for CASSPRGGASGVQETQYF.